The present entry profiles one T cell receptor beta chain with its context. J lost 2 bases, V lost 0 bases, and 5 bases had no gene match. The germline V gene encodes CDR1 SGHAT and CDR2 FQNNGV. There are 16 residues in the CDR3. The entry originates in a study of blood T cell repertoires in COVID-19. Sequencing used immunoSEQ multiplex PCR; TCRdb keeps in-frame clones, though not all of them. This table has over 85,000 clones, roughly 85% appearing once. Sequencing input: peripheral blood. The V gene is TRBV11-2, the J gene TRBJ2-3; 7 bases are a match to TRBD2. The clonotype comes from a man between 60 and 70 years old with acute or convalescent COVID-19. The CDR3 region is CASSLEGAGATDTQYF. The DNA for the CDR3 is TGTGCCAGCAGCTTAGAAGGTGCGGGAGCCACAGATACGCAGTATTTT. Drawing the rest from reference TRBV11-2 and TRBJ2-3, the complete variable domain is EAGVAQSPRYKIIEKRQSVAFWCNPISGHATLYWYQQILGQGPKLLIQFQNNGVVDDSQLPKDRFSAERLKGVDSTLKIQPAKLEDSAVYLCASSLEGAGATDTQYFGPGTRLTVL.